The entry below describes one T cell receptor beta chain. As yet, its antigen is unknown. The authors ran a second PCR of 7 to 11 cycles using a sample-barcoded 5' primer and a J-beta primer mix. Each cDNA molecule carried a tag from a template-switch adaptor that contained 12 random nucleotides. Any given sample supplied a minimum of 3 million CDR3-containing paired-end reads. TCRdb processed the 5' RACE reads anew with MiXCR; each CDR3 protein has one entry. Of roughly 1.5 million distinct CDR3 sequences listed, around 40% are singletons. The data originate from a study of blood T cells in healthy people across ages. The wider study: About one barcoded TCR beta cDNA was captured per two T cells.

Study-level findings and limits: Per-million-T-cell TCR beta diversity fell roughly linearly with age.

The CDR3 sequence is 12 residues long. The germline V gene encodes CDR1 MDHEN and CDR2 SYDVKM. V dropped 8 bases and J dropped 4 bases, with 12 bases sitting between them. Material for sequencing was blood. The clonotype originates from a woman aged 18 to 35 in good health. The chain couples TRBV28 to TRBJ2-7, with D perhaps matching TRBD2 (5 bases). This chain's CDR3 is CASEGRFYEQYF. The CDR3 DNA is TGTGCCAGCGAGGGAAGGTTTTACGAGCAGTACTTC.